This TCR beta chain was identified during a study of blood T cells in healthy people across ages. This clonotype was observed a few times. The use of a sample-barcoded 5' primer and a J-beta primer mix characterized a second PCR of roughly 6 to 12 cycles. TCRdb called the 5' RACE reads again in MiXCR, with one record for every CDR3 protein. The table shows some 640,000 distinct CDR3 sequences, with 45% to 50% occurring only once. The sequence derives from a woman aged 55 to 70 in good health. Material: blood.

CDR3 coding DNA: TGCGCCAGCAAAGGACTAGCGGGAAACTACGAGCAGTACTTC. It specifies CASKGLAGNYEQYF. This rearrangement joins TRBV5-1 to TRBJ2-7; 12 bases line up with TRBD2. Germline CDR1 reads SGHRS; CDR2 reads YFSETQ. The junction had 4 bases not matched to a gene; V was cut back by 6 bases and J by 3 bases. CDR3 length equals 14 residues.